The T cell receptor (beta chain) described here comes from a study of T cells in Graves' hyperthyroidism and ophthalmopathy. Study findings and constraints: A model using 13 V-J features told ophthalmopathy apart from stable hyperthyroidism. Among clonotypes expanded in thyroid above 0.001, most were also found in blood.

The CDR3 has 17 amino acids. Germline-derived CDR1 and CDR2 are SEHNR and FQNEAQ (reference sequence). V lost 0 bases and J 3 bases, leaving 12 bases between the germline ends. TCR beta CDR3 sequences were amplified from RNA transcripts. Primed by the HTBI set, a first-round RT-PCR was run on the TCR CDR3. TCRdb called the multiplex PCR reads again in MiXCR, with one record for every CDR3 protein. Among 500,000 to 600,000 distinct CDR3 sequences listed, around 42% were seen once. Diagnoses used clinical symptoms, serum thyroxine and TRAb, thyroid ultrasound and orbital computed tomography. On this clonotype: The antigen is unknown.

The chain couples TRBV7-9 to TRBJ1-6; TRBD1 is a possible D gene (5 bases). This TCR was recovered from an adult woman with Graves' disease, either hyperthyroidism or ophthalmopathy (not recorded which). Material: peripheral blood or thyroid tissue (not recorded which). The CDR3 protein is CASSLAPPGDYNSPLHF. The CDR3 DNA reads as TGTGCCAGCAGCTTAGCCCCCCCGGGGGACTATAATTCACCCCTCCACTTT.